The 4 T cell receptor beta chains below all came from one sample that was sequenced in a study of T cell responses to AZD1222 COVID-19 vaccine. The repertoire was sequenced with immunoSEQ multiplex PCR; TCRdb's copy has only in-frame clones and lacks some. This table holds approximately 200,000 clones, approximately 94% found once. Material: peripheral blood, obtained on day 0 of AZD1222 vaccination. These receptors were obtained from an adult in good health.

The chain uses TRBV19 and TRBJ2-1; 8 bases are shared with TRBD2. J gave up 14 bases and V 1 base, and 7 bases lay outside the gene matches. The CDR3 spans 13 residues. Germline CDR1 reads LNHDA; CDR2 reads SQIVND (reference sequence). DNA of the CDR3: TGTGCCAGTAGTATAGGGAACGGGGGGGTTAAGTTCTTC. Residues: CASSIGNGGVKFF.

The V call is TRBV7-3, the J call TRBJ1-2; a possible D gene is TRBD1 (5 bases). Germline V gene data show CDR1 as SGHTA and CDR2 as FQGTGA. Trimming shortened V by 5 bases and J by 3 bases, and 19 bases separated the two germline ends. The CDR3 spans 16 residues. DNA of the CDR3: TGTGCCAGCAGCAGATGGGACGGGGGTTTCTACTATGGCTACACCTTC. It is translated as CASSRWDGGFYYGYTF. Filled out from reference TRBV7-3 and TRBJ1-2, the complete variable domain reads GAGVSQTPSNKVTEKGKYVELRCDPISGHTALYWYRQSLGQGPEFLIYFQGTGAADDSGLPNDRFFAVRPEGSVSTLKIQRTERGDSAVYLCASSRWDGGFYYGYTFGSGTRLTVV.

This clone was observed a single time. The chain uses TRBV7-6 and TRBJ2-5, with TRBD2 matching over 11 bases. This CDR3 contains 16 residues. V was clipped by 2 bases and J by 3 bases; unmatched bases: 5. Germline CDR1 reads SGHVS; CDR2 reads FNYEAQ. CDR3 sequence reads: CASSLRELAGEETQYF. DNA for the CDR3: TGTGCCAGCAGCTTAAGGGAACTAGCGGGAGAAGAGACCCAGTACTTC.

The V gene is TRBV12-3 or TRBV12-4, the J gene TRBJ1-5, with D unresolved. Trimming took off 1 base at V and 9 bases at J, with 10 bases between the two ends. The CDR3 contains 13 residues. CDR3 region: CASSLGLIRPQHF. The CDR3 DNA reads as TGTGCCAGCAGTTTAGGTCTGATCAGGCCCCAGCATTTT.